A single sample gave rise to the 17 T cell receptor beta chains below, sequenced in a study of T cells in Graves' hyperthyroidism and ophthalmopathy. Amplified TCR beta CDR3 regions derived from RNA transcripts. TCR CDR3 underwent first-round RT-PCR with the HTBI primer set. TCRdb independently ran MiXCR on the multiplex PCR reads; one entry per CDR3 protein. The sample has fewer than 900,000 distinct CDR3 sequences, about 19% seen once. Sequencing input: blood. The origin of the receptors is a woman between 50 and 59 years old with Graves' hyperthyroidism that later progressed to Graves' ophthalmopathy.

This clonotype was picked up many times. The gene calls are TRBV7-9 and TRBJ1-1, with D uncertain. Germline V CDR1 and CDR2: SEHNR, FQNEAQ (reference sequence). The CDR3 covers 13 residues. V was trimmed by 3 bases and J by 3 bases, leaving 8 bases between them. The CDR3 sequence is CASSFRRDTEAFF. The CDR3, as DNA: TGTGCCAGCAGCTTTCGACGGGACACTGAAGCTTTCTTT.

In its sample, this clonotype was seen a few times. The chain couples TRBV12-5 to TRBJ1-3, with TRBD1 as a possible D gene (5 bases). In germline, CDR1 is LGHNT, CDR2 FRNRAP. This CDR3 has 17 amino acids. Trimming removed 0 bases from V and 3 bases from J, with 15 bases in between. The CDR3 region is CASGLVLEGFGGNTIYF. The CDR3 DNA is TGTGCTAGTGGTTTGGTACTTGAGGGGTTCGGTGGAAACACCATATATTTT. The whole variable domain, filled in from reference TRBV12-5 and TRBJ1-3, reads DARVTQTPRHKVTEMGQEVTMRCQPILGHNTVFWYRQTMMQGLELLAYFRNRAPLDDSGMPKDRFSAEMPDATLATLKIQPSEPRDSAVYFCASGLVLEGFGGNTIYFGEGSWLTVV.

This clonotype appeared many times. The gene calls are TRBV2 and TRBJ2-1; the D gene is possibly TRBD1 (6 bases). CDR1 and CDR2 from the germline V gene are SNHLY and FYNNEI. Trimming cost V 7 bases and J 8 bases, with 15 bases left between them. This CDR3 contains 13 residues. Written as DNA, the CDR3 is TGTGCCAGCAATTTACAGGGAATTTATGAGCAGTTCTTC. This codes for CASNLQGIYEQFF. The entire variable domain, with the rest obtained from reference TRBV2 and TRBJ2-1, is as follows: EPEVTQTPSHQVTQMGQEVILRCVPISNHLYFYWYRQILGQKVEFLVSFYNNEISEKSEIFDDQFSVERPDGSNFTLKIRSTKLEDSAMYFCASNLQGIYEQFFGPGTRLTVL.

The chain employs TRBV6-1 and TRBJ2-1; 8 positions agree with TRBD1. Trimming at V came to 6 bases and at J to 4 bases, leaving 14 bases not matched to a gene. The CDR3 extends over 17 amino acids. Per germline, CDR1 MNHNS and CDR2 SASEGT. CDR3: CASSGEAGTGPYNEQFF. DNA for the CDR3: TGTGCCAGCAGCGGAGAGGCCGGGACAGGCCCTTACAATGAGCAGTTCTTC.

The chain combines TRBV29-1 with TRBJ2-3; TRBD2 matches 12 bases. V shed 3 bases, J shed 4 bases, and the junction held 20 bases outside the gene matches. Germline lookup yields CDR1 SQVTM and CDR2 ANQGSEA. This CDR3 spans 20 amino acids. The CDR3 is CSVDIPIGTSGPLIPDTQYF. The CDR3 DNA follows: TGCAGCGTTGATATTCCAATTGGGACTAGCGGGCCCCTTATCCCAGATACGCAGTATTTT.

In this sample, this clonotype turned up a few times. The gene calls are TRBV7-9 and TRBJ1-2; no clear D gene. The CDR3 is 16 residues long. Germline V CDR1 and CDR2: SEHNR, FQNEAQ (reference sequence). V lost 4 bases to trimming and J lost 3 bases, with 18 bases between them. CDR3 in amino acids: CASSSYPVWTDYGYTF. The CDR3 nucleotides read TGTGCCAGCAGCTCCTACCCAGTGTGGACGGACTATGGCTACACCTTC.

This clonotype was seen ten or more times. V gene TRBV5-6 combines with J gene TRBJ2-7, with 10 bases lining up with TRBD2. V shed 2 bases and J 7 bases; nucleotides not matched to a gene: 3. The CDR3 contains 13 residues. Germline loops: CDR1 SGHDT, CDR2 YYEEEE. CDR3 sequence (DNA): TGTGCCAGCAGCTTCAGTAGCGGGAGGGAGCAGTACTTC. It is translated as CASSFSSGREQYF.

This clonotype was detected a few times. The rearrangement joins TRBV24-1 to TRBJ2-7, with TRBD1 as a possible D gene (5 bases). Trimming cost V 4 bases and J 2 bases, with 11 bases left between them. The CDR3 totals 14 residues. Germline loops: CDR1 KGHDR, CDR2 SFDVKD. The CDR3 sequence is CATSDPDKAYEQYF. The CDR3 coding sequence is TGTGCCACCAGTGACCCGGACAAGGCCTACGAGCAGTACTTC.

V and J are TRBV19 and TRBJ2-3; D might be TRBD2 (7 bases). The V end lost 6 bases, the J end lost 2 bases, and 15 bases lay between the germline ends. This CDR3 is built from 15 residues. In germline, CDR1 is LNHDA, CDR2 SQIVND (reference sequence). CDR3 residues: CASRTGGGDTDTQYF. CDR3 coding DNA: TGTGCCAGTAGGACCGGAGGGGGGGACACAGATACGCAGTATTTT.

This clonotype occurred many times. The chain couples TRBV7-9 to TRBJ2-7; D gene unclear. V lost 5 bases and J lost 2, with 7 bases in between. In germline, CDR1 is SEHNR, CDR2 FQNEAQ (reference sequence). The CDR3 has 12 residues. CDR3 bases: TGTGCCAGCAGCGCCGGAACCTACGAGCAGTACTTC. The encoded protein is CASSAGTYEQYF.

V gene TRBV7-2 combines with J gene TRBJ1-5, with 7 bases identical to TRBD1. This CDR3 comprises 17 residues. J was trimmed by 1 base and V by 2 bases; bases with no gene match: 8. In germline, CDR1 is SGHTA, CDR2 FQGNSA. The CDR3 spells CASSLHGTEMSNQPQHF. DNA for the CDR3: TGTGCCAGCAGCTTACACGGGACAGAAATGAGCAATCAGCCCCAGCATTTT. Variable domain in full (rest from reference TRBV7-2 and TRBJ1-5): GAGVSQSPSNKVTEKGKDVELRCDPISGHTALYWYRQSLGQGLEFLIYFQGNSAPDKSGLPSDRFSAERTGGSVSTLTIQRTQQEDSAVYLCASSLHGTEMSNQPQHFGDGTRLSIL.

This clonotype was seen repeatedly, ten times or more. The chain's CDR3 is CASSQELGSGMNTEAFF. In DNA form, the CDR3 reads TGTGCCAGCAGCCAAGAACTAGGCAGCGGTATGAACACTGAAGCTTTCTTT. The V and J genes are TRBV3-1 and TRBJ1-1; D is ambiguous. The CDR3 is 17 residues long. Trimming removed 0 bases from V and 0 bases from J, with 14 bases in between. Germline CDR1 and CDR2: LGHDT and YNNKEL (reference sequence).

Many counts were recorded for this clonotype. This chain uses TRBV20-1 with TRBJ2-1; TRBD2 matches 8 bases. CDR3 length equals 11 residues. Germline CDR1 reads DFQATT; CDR2 reads SNEGSKA (reference sequence). V was clipped by 0 bases and J by 12 bases; unmatched bases: 1. The CDR3 bases are TGCAGTGCTAGAGATCGGGGGGGGCAGTTCTTC. Translation gives CSARDRGGQFF.

At least ten counts were recorded for this clonotype. This chain links TRBV20-1 with TRBJ1-6; D unclear. The CDR3 is 15 amino acids. V was clipped by 3 bases and J by 4 bases, with 13 bases between them. Germline CDR1 is DFQATT and CDR2 is SNEGSKA (reference sequence). Written as DNA, the CDR3 is TGCAGTGCTAGCGGAAGCTTAGCATATAATTCACCCCTCCACTTT. Residues: CSASGSLAYNSPLHF.

Only a few counts were recorded for this clonotype. The chain has TRBV7-9 and TRBJ2-7, with 9 bases aligning to TRBD1. The germline CDR1 and CDR2 sequences are SEHNR and FQNEAQ (reference sequence). The CDR3 is 13 amino acids. The CDR3 sequence: CALVRTGVNEQYF. As DNA, the CDR3 is TGTGCTCTCGTTCGGACAGGGGTTAACGAGCAGTACTTC. Combining the CDR3 with reference TRBV7-9 and TRBJ2-7 gives the whole variable domain DTGVSQNPRHKITKRGQNVTFRCDPISEHNRLYWYRQTLGQGPEFLTYFQNEAQLEKSRLLSDRFSAERPKGSFSTLEIQRTEQGDSAMYLCALVRTGVNEQYFGPGTRLTVT.

This clonotype occurred many times. J is TRBJ2-1 and V is TRBV20-1; D ambiguous. Trimming took 2 bases from V and 4 from J, leaving 15 bases between them. This CDR3 comprises 15 residues. Germline loops: CDR1 DFQATT, CDR2 SNEGSKA (reference sequence). The CDR3 is CSARSQPARYNEQFF. As DNA, the CDR3 is TGCAGTGCTAGAAGCCAGCCCGCCAGGTACAATGAGCAGTTCTTC.

This clonotype was observed many times. V usage is TRBV3-1 and J usage is TRBJ2-5, with D perhaps TRBD1 or TRBD2 (5 bases each). The CDR3 is 14 residues long. Deletions cut 1 base from V and 5 bases from J, with 11 bases between. The V gene's germline CDR1 is LGHDT and CDR2 YNNKEL (reference sequence). The DNA of the CDR3 is TGTGCCAGCAGCCAAGCTCCGGGACGCGAGACCCAGTACTTC. Translating it yields CASSQAPGRETQYF.